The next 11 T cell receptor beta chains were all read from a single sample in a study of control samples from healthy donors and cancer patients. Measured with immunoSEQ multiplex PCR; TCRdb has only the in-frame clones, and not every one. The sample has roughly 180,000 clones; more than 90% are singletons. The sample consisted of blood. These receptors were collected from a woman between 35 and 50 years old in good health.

Here the CDR3 DNA reads TGTGCCAGCTCACCCCTTAATACAGCAAACACTGAAGCTTTCTTT. This gives the protein CASSPLNTANTEAFF. The chain recombines TRBV18 with TRBJ1-1; D call uncertain. CDR1 is KGHSH, CDR2 LQKENI, per germline. The CDR3 is 15 residues long. Trimming removed 3 bases at V and 2 bases at J, with 13 bases between.

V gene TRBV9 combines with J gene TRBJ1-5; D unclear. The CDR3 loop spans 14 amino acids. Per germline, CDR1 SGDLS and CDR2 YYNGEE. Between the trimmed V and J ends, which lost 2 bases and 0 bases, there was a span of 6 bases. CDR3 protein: CASSVGDSNQPQHF. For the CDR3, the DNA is TGTGCCAGCAGCGTGGGAGATAGCAATCAGCCCCAGCATTTT.

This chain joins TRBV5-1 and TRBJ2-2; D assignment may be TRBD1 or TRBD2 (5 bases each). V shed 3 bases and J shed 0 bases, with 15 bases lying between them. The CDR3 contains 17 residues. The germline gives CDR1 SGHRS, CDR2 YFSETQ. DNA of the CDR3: TGCGCCAGCAGCTCCTCGCCCGGGACGACGAACACCGGGGAGCTGTTTTTT. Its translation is CASSSSPGTTNTGELFF.

The CDR3 is CASRRSGSSTDTQYF. The CDR3 DNA reads TGTGCCAGCCGAAGGTCGGGATCTAGCACAGATACGCAGTATTTT. The chain combines TRBV6-5 with TRBJ2-3; D is perhaps TRBD2 (5 bases). CDR3 length equals 15 residues. Deletions cut 8 bases from V and 0 bases from J, with 15 bases between. Germline V gives CDR1 MNHEY, CDR2 SVGAGI.

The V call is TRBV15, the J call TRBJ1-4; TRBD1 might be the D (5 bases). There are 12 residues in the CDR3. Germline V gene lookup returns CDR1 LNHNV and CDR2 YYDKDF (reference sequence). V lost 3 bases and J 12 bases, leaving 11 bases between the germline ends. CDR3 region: CATSSWGGELFF. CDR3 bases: TGTGCCACCAGCAGTTGGGGGGGGGAACTGTTTTTT. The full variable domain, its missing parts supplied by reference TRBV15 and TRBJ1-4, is DAMVIQNPRYQVTQFGKPVTLSCSQTLNHNVMYWYQQKSSQAPKLLFHYYDKDFNNEADTPDNFQSRRPNTSFCFLDIRSPGLGDTAMYLCATSSWGGELFFGSGTQLSVL.

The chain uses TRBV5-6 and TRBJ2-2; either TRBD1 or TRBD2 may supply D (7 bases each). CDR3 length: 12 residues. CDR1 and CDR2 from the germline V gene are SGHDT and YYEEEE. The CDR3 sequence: CASGGDTGELFF. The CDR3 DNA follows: TGTGCTTCAGGGGGGGACACCGGGGAGCTGTTTTTT.

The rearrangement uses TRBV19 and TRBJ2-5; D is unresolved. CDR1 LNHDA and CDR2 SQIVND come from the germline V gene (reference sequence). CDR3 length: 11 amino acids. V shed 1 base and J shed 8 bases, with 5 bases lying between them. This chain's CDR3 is CASSIGGTQYF. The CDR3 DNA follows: TGTGCCAGTAGTATAGGCGGCACCCAGTACTTC.

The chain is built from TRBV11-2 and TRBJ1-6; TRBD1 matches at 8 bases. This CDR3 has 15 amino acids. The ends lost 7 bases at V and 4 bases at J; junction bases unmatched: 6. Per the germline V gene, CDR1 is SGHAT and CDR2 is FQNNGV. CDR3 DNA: TGTGCCAGCACCCGGGACAGGTTTTATAATTCACCCCTCCACTTT. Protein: CASTRDRFYNSPLHF.

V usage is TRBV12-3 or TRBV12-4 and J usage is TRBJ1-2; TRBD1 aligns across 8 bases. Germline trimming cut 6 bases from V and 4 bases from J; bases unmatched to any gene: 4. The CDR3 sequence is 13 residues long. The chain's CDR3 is CASSDRGFYGYTF. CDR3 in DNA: TGTGCCAGCAGCGACAGGGGTTTCTATGGCTACACCTTC.

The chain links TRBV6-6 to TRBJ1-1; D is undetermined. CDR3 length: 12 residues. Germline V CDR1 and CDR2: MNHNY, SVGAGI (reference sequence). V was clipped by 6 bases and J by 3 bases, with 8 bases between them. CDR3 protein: CASSSGYTEAFF. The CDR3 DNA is TGTGCCAGCAGCTCCGGATACACTGAAGCTTTCTTT.

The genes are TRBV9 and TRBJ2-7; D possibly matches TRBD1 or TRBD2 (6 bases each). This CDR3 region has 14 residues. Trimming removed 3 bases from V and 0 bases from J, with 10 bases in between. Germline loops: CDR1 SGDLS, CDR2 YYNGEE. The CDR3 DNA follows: TGTGCCAGCAGCGCGGGGGCCCTCTCCTACGAGCAGTACTTC. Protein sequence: CASSAGALSYEQYF.